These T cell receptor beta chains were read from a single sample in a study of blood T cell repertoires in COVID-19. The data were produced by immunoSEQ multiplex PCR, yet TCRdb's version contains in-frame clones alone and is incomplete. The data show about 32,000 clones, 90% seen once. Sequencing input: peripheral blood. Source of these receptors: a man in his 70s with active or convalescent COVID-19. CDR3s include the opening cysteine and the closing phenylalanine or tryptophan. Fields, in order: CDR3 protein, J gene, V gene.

CDR3 protein: CAISLTNLNTEAFF
J gene: TRBJ1-1
V gene: TRBV10-3

CDR3 protein: CASSQDEARNYGYTF
J gene: TRBJ1-2
V gene: TRBV4-1

CDR3 protein: CASSPRQGEDTQYF
J gene: TRBJ2-3
V gene: TRBV11-3

CDR3 protein: CAIRPIAGDNEQYF
J gene: TRBJ2-7
V gene: TRBV10-3

CDR3 protein: CASSINPWAEDTIYF
J gene: TRBJ1-3
V gene: TRBV9

CDR3 protein: CASSRAGQGSYEQYF
J gene: TRBJ2-7
V gene: TRBV4-1

CDR3 protein: CASSPSGGGRYEQYF
J gene: TRBJ2-7
V gene: TRBV28

CDR3 protein: CASSARQGSTEAFF
J gene: TRBJ1-1
V gene: TRBV9

CDR3 protein: CSVPVLSEQYF
J gene: TRBJ2-7
V gene: TRBV20-1

CDR3 protein: CASSLALRGGEDGYTF
J gene: TRBJ1-2
V gene: TRBV7-2

CDR3 protein: CASGRGSYNEQFF
J gene: TRBJ2-1
V gene: TRBV28

CDR3 protein: CASIEMGTFVNYGYTF
J gene: TRBJ1-2
V gene: TRBV2

CDR3 protein: CASSRGEGSDFF
J gene: TRBJ1-1
V gene: TRBV2

CDR3 protein: CASSPGTGNQPQHF
J gene: TRBJ1-5
V gene: TRBV5-1

CDR3 protein: CASSLASTNQPQHF
J gene: TRBJ1-5
V gene: TRBV2

CDR3 protein: CASSWTDYGYTF
J gene: TRBJ1-2
V gene: TRBV28

CDR3 protein: CASSWGLAGDYEQYF
J gene: TRBJ2-7
V gene: TRBV11-3

CDR3 protein: CASSLERTGGHEQFF
J gene: TRBJ2-1
V gene: TRBV7-2

CDR3 protein: CASSFGENEKLFF
J gene: TRBJ1-4
V gene: TRBV5-6

CDR3 protein: CASSLQGAGNTIYF
J gene: TRBJ1-3
V gene: TRBV7-3

CDR3 protein: CASSPDRGGSGYTF
J gene: TRBJ1-2
V gene: TRBV27

CDR3 protein: CASSYDREAFF
J gene: TRBJ1-1
V gene: TRBV6-6

CDR3 protein: CASSLHDSSGNTIYF
J gene: TRBJ1-3
V gene: TRBV5-6

CDR3 protein: CASSPAGEDTQYF
J gene: TRBJ2-3
V gene: TRBV18

CDR3 protein: CASSVGQSESYEQYF
J gene: TRBJ2-7
V gene: TRBV9

CDR3 protein: CASSPRQGGVYGYTF
J gene: TRBJ1-2
V gene: TRBV4-3

CDR3 protein: CASRHGSGGYTF
J gene: TRBJ1-2
V gene: TRBV5-1

CDR3 protein: CASSLGRGEAFF
J gene: TRBJ1-1
V gene: TRBV12-3/TRBV12-4

CDR3 protein: CASSLGYGTRGADTQYF
J gene: TRBJ2-3
V gene: TRBV7-2

CDR3 protein: CASSAGSGGEGEKLFF
J gene: TRBJ1-4
V gene: TRBV5-1

CDR3 protein: CASSMTGETNEKLFF
J gene: TRBJ1-4
V gene: TRBV28

CDR3 protein: CATKGTDFDGYTF
J gene: TRBJ1-2
V gene: TRBV24-1

CDR3 protein: CATSVMAADGEQFF
J gene: TRBJ2-1
V gene: TRBV24-1

CDR3 protein: CASSQAAGAGANVLTF
J gene: TRBJ2-6
V gene: TRBV4-1

CDR3 protein: CASSLAGWVRVYGQPQHF
J gene: TRBJ1-5
V gene: TRBV5-6

CDR3 protein: CASSFGGARAEAFF
J gene: TRBJ1-1
V gene: TRBV5-1

CDR3 protein: CASSVEERNTIYF
J gene: TRBJ1-3
V gene: TRBV9